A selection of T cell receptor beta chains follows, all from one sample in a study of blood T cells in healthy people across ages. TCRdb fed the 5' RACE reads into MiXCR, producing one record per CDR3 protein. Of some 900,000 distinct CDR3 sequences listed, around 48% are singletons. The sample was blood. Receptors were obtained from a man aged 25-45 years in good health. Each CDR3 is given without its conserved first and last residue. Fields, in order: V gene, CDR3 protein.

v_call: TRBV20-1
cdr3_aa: SAPLPGVGTDTQY

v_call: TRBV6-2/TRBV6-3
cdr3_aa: ASSKDRGGYEQY

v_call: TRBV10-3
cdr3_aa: AISEAAGGLSYEQY

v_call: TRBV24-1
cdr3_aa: ATRGPSHKEQY

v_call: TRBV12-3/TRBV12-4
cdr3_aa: ASSKTDYSPLH

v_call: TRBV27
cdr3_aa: ASSSRWQGEGEAF

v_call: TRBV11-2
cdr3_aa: ASSLGQSLQETQY

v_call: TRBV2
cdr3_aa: ASKTYATNEKLF

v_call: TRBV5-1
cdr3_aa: ASSRLPSAGQPQH

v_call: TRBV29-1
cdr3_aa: SVEGQNTGELF

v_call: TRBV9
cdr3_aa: ASSVGTGGSQPQH

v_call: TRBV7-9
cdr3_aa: ASSLGIDYGYT

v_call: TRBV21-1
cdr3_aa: ASSKISVNTEAF

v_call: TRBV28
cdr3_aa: ASSAQDRIDEQF

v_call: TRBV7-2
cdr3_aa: ASSPRTGGRTDTQY

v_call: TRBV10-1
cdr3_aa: ASSADAENIQY

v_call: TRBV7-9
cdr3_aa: ASTQTSGGAVRSYNEQF

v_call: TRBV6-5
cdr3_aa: ASSYSPLLGPSHEQF

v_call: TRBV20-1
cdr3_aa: SARVGSSYEQY

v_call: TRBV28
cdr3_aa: ASSSPTALATYEQY

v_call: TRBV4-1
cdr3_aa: ASSQVYGGPTYNEQF

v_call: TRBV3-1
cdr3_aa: ASSQRENIQY

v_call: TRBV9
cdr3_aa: ASSETGLPYNEQF

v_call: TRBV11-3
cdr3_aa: ASSLDVTGASFPDTQY

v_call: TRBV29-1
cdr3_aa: SVQGGNQPQH

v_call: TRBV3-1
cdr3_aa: ASSHERARDEQY

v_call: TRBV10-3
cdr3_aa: AISEDRWAEAF

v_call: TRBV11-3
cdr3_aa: ASRKTGLQETQY

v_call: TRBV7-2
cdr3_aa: ASSPPGLVRGTQY

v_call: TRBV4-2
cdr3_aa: ASSQVAVRDQPQH

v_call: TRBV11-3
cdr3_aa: ASSAENTGELF

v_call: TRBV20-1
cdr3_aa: SAREGGQPQH

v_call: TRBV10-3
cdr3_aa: AISRGREINEQF

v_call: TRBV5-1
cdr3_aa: ASSLGAEWPDTQY

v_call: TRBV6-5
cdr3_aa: ASSPRGGGQYQPQH

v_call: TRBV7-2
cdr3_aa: ASIGSAGETQY

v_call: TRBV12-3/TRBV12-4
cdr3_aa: ASSEGDPYT

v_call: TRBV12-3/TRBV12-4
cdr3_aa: ASMGAISGAKAF

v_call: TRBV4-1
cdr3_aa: ASSQGPGMDEQY

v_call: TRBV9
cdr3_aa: ASSVTSVNNEQF

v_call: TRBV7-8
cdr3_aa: ASSFRVAGGTDTQY

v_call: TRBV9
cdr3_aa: ASSVTGLPQETQY

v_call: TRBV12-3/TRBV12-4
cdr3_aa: ASSSHMNTEAF

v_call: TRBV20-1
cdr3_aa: SARVGGYLAKNIQY

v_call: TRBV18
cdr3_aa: ASSQQGAGNSPLH

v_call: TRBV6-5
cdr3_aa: ASSTGAANNNYGYT